The text below deals with one T cell receptor beta chain. This sample was taken from a study of control samples from healthy donors and cancer patients. Only in-frame clones appear in the TCRdb table, and some are missing; sequencing was by immunoSEQ multiplex PCR. This table holds roughly 80,000 clones, around 90% found once. V gave up 0 bases and J gave up 7 bases; unmatched junction bases: 1. This CDR3 is built from 15 residues. Germline CDR1 LGHNA, CDR2 YSLEER. This clonotype originated in a woman in her sixties with head and neck cancer. The chain couples TRBV4-3 to TRBJ2-2; 11 bases are a match to TRBD2. The sample was PBMCs. The DNA for the CDR3 is TGCGCCAGCAGCCAAGAACTAGCGGGAGTCGGGGAGCTGTTTTTT. Encoded protein: CASSQELAGVGELFF.